These 16 T cell receptor beta chains originate from one sample sequenced in a study of breast tumors, draining lymph nodes, adjacent tissues. Each CDR3 protein is one row after TCRdb ran MiXCR on the multiplex PCR reads. In the table there are about 120,000 distinct CDR3 sequences, 15% to 20% of which are singletons. The lymph nodes were axillary draining lymph nodes from breast cancer patients. Sequenced sample: axillary lymph node tissue. The receptors were gathered from a female donor with breast cancer. Some clones in this sample may be carry-over from other donors' samples.

This chain uses TRBV5-8 with TRBJ1-5, with D unclear. Trimming took 1 base from V and 1 from J, leaving 6 bases between them. Per the germline V gene, CDR1 is SGHTS and CDR2 is YDEGEE. CDR3 length equals 14 residues. The DNA of the CDR3 is TGTGCCAGCAGCTTGATACAGAGCAATCAGCCCCAGCATTTT. Encoded protein: CASSLIQSNQPQHF.

On this clonotype: The junction differs from germline at one of its ends, possibly a read error. V is TRBV10-1 and J is TRBJ2-3, with 9 bases identical to TRBD2. The CDR3 extends over 17 amino acids. CDR1 WNHNN and CDR2 SYGVQD come from the germline V gene (reference sequence). This CDR3 is CASSEFVSGSDGDTQCF. The CDR3 DNA is TGCGCCAGCAGTGAGTTCGTTAGCGGGAGTGATGGAGATACGCAGTGTTTT.

There are many counts of this clonotype. V and J are TRBV10-2 and TRBJ2-7; 9 bases match TRBD1. With 6 bases clipped from V and 5 bases from J, the junction kept 17 bases outside the gene matches. Germline loops: CDR1 WSHSY, CDR2 SAAADI. This CDR3 region has 17 residues. CDR3 bases: TGCGCCAGCAGCAGAATAACAGGGGGCAGAAGACTAGACGAGCAGTACTTC. Translated, it gives CASSRITGGRRLDEQYF.

This clonotype was detected many times. The chain joins TRBV3-1 to TRBJ1-4, with 7 bases matching TRBD1. Germline lookup yields CDR1 LGHDT and CDR2 YNNKEL (reference sequence). The CDR3 is 14 residues long. V shed 3 bases and J 12 bases; nucleotides not matched to a gene: 10. CDR3: CASSQDRQSEQLFF. The CDR3 DNA sequence: TGTGCCAGCAGCCAGGACAGGCAGTCGGAGCAACTGTTTTTT.

There are many counts of this clonotype. The genes are TRBV20-1 and TRBJ1-2; unclear D gene. Per the germline V gene, CDR1 is DFQATT and CDR2 is SNEGSKA (reference sequence). Trimming took 1 base from V and 2 from J, leaving 8 bases between them. The CDR3 covers 13 residues. For the CDR3, the DNA is TGCAGTGCTAGAGGAGCGGGGAACTATGGCTACACCTTC. It yields the protein CSARGAGNYGYTF.

This clonotype appeared many times. The chain joins TRBV2 to TRBJ2-2; D might be TRBD1 or TRBD2, each matching 5 bases. Germline values: CDR1 SNHLY, CDR2 FYNNEI. This CDR3 comprises 14 residues. Between the trimmed V and J ends, which lost 4 bases and 4 bases, there was a span of 10 bases. CDR3 sequence: CASSVAGSTGELFF. The CDR3 DNA is TGTGCCAGCAGTGTCGCAGGGAGCACCGGGGAGCTGTTTTTT.

Note on this clonotype: A much more abundant neighbour one base away suggests this may be a read error. The chain joins TRBV24-1 to TRBJ2-2; D is tentatively TRBD1 or TRBD2 (5 bases each). The CDR3 has 13 amino acids. Germline CDR1 KGHDR, CDR2 SFDVKD. In DNA form, the CDR3 reads TGTGCCGCCAGTGATGGGGGTTCCGGGGAGCTGTTTTTT. It is translated as CAASDGGSGELFF.

This clonotype was seen more than once but under ten times. The chain joins TRBV6-2 or TRBV6-3 to TRBJ2-3; D gene ambiguous. This CDR3 has 14 residues. CDR1 MNHEY and CDR2 SVGEGT come from the germline V gene. The V and J ends lost 7 bases and 0 bases respectively, with 11 bases between them. DNA of the CDR3: TGTGCCAGCAAGCCGACTCAAAGCACAGATACGCAGTATTTT. Protein: CASKPTQSTDTQYF.

This clonotype has a count of ten or more. The chain uses TRBV6-1 and TRBJ2-7; D might be TRBD1 (5 bases). This CDR3 has 11 residues. Germline assignment: CDR1 MNHNS and CDR2 SASEGT. V gave up 4 bases and J gave up 4 bases, with 5 bases separating them. The CDR3 bases are TGTGCCAGCAGTGCAGGGTACGAGCAGTACTTC. Residues: CASSAGYEQYF.

The rearrangement links TRBV27 to TRBJ2-2; D remains ambiguous. Germline values: CDR1 MNHEY, CDR2 SMNVEV (reference sequence). V lost 7 bases and J lost 6, with 24 bases in between. CDR3 length: 17 residues. CDR3 sequence: CASIRLFGGVFPGELFF. As DNA, the CDR3 is TGTGCCAGCATCAGACTCTTCGGTGGTGTATTTCCCGGGGAGCTGTTTTTT.

This rearrangement joins TRBV5-6 to TRBJ2-1; tentatively, D is TRBD2 (7 bases). The V end was cut by 6 bases, the J end by 9 bases, with 19 bases between. CDR1 is SGHDT and CDR2 is YYEEEE in the germline V gene. This CDR3 comprises 14 residues. The CDR3 DNA sequence: TGTGCCAGCACCCAAGGGGGGGGCCGTTTTGAGCAGTTCTTC. Protein product: CASTQGGGRFEQFF.

This clonotype was seen only a few times. The V call is TRBV3-1, the J call TRBJ2-3; no clear D. Trimming pared 3 bases from V and 4 bases from J, leaving 8 bases between. Germline V gene lookup returns CDR1 LGHDT and CDR2 YNNKEL (reference sequence). This CDR3 region has 13 residues. Written as DNA, the CDR3 is TGTGCCAGCAGCCAGCTGGCCGCAGATACGCAGTATTTT. This translates into CASSQLAADTQYF.

This clonotype occurred a few times. The chain combines TRBV6-1 with TRBJ2-1, with D perhaps given as TRBD1 or TRBD2 (7 bases each). The CDR3 is 17 amino acids. With 6 bases removed from V and 9 bases from J, the gap between germline ends came to 27 bases. Germline V gene data show CDR1 as MNHNS and CDR2 as SASEGT. The CDR3 sequence: CASSLQPRQGGGGEQFF. The CDR3 nucleotides read TGTGCCAGCAGCCTCCAGCCTAGACAGGGCGGGGGCGGTGAGCAGTTCTTC.

Ten or more counts support this clonotype. This chain uses TRBV12-3 or TRBV12-4 with TRBJ2-5; possibly TRBD1 for D (5 bases). The CDR3 is 17 amino acids. The V end was cut by 2 bases, the J end by 5 bases, with 21 bases between. Here the CDR3 DNA reads TGTGCCAGCAGTTTAAGGGAAAGATTGGGGCCGGTGGAGACCCAGTACTTC. This sequence encodes CASSLRERLGPVETQYF.

The chain joins TRBV3-1 to TRBJ2-5, with D possibly matching TRBD2 (6 bases). In germline, CDR1 is LGHDT, CDR2 YNNKEL (reference sequence). This CDR3 has 15 residues. Trimming stripped 1 base from V and 6 bases from J, with 15 bases between. The CDR3, as DNA: TGTGCCAGCAGCCAAGGGAACCTAGCGTCAAAGACCCAGTACTTC. It yields the protein CASSQGNLASKTQYF.

This clonotype was seen many times. This chain uses TRBV10-3 with TRBJ2-7; perhaps TRBD1 as D (6 bases). The CDR3 covers 15 residues. V lost 3 bases, J lost 2 bases, and 14 bases lay in between. From germline, CDR1 is ENHRY and CDR2 SYGVKD. In DNA, the CDR3 is TGTGCCATCAGTGATAACGACAGGCCACCCTACGAGCAGTACTTC. Protein sequence: CAISDNDRPPYEQYF.